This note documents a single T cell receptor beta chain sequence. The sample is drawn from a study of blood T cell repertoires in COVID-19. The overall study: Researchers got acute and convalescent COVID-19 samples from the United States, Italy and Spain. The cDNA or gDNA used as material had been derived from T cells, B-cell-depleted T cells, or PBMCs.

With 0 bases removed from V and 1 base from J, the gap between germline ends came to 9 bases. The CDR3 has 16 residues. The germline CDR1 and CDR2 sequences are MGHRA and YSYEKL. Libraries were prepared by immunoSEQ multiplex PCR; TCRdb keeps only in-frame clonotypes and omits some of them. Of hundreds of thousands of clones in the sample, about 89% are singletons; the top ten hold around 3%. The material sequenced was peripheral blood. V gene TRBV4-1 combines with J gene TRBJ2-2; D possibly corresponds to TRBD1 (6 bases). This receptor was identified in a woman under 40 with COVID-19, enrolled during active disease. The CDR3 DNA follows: TGCGCCAGCAGCCAAGATCCGGGACAGAACACCGGGGAGCTGTTTTTT. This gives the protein CASSQDPGQNTGELFF.